This T cell receptor beta chain was found in a study of blood T cell repertoires in COVID-19. This clone showed up just once. Measured with immunoSEQ multiplex PCR; TCRdb has only the in-frame clones, and not every one. This table holds approximately 150,000 clones, around 84% found once. The CDR3 sequence is 15 residues long. CDR1 SGHRS and CDR2 YFSETQ come from the germline V gene. V lost 2 bases and J lost 3; bases outside the gene matches: 7. This chain joins TRBV5-1 and TRBJ1-1, with 7 bases identical to TRBD1. The sample was peripheral blood. The sequence derives from a middle-aged man with acute or convalescent COVID-19. The CDR3 sequence is CASSLTGVRDTEAFF. The CDR3 nucleotides read TGCGCCAGCAGCTTAACAGGGGTTAGGGACACTGAAGCTTTCTTT.